The TCR beta chain described here comes from a study of molecular identifiers for immune sequencing clone quantification. A single record per CDR3 protein comes from TCRdb applying MiXCR to the PCR reads. This sample has under 800,000 distinct CDR3 sequences; roughly 25% occur once, and the top ten carry roughly 0.83%. Details on this clonotype: The CDR3 carries no conserved terminal phenylalanine or tryptophan, so it likely arises from a read error.

The CDR3 length is 19 residues. V lost 5 bases and J lost 3; bases outside the gene matches: 19. The V gene is TRBV12-3 or TRBV12-4, the J gene TRBJ1-5; 7 bases align to TRBD1. The sequenced sample was naive CD8+ T cells from blood, with Jurkat cell RNA spiked in. Stated subset: FACS-sorted CD8+CD4-CCR7+CD45RA+ naive T cells. This receptor was identified in a human donor in good health. Some libraries in this study had Jurkat cell RNA spiked in. DNA for the CDR3: TGTGCCAGCAGTCATCCGGCTGACAGGGTGGTCATAATCAATCAGCCCCAGCATCTT. Amino acid sequence: CASSHPADRVVIINQPQHL.